The sequence of this T cell receptor beta chain was determined in a study of T cells after somatic rescue of genetic block. This clone was picked up one time. Using immunoSEQ multiplex PCR, the repertoire was profiled, and TCRdb retains in-frame clones only, with some absent. The table has around 50,000 clones, roughly 96% seen once. Sequenced sample: peripheral blood mononuclear cells (PBMCs). This TCR was recovered from a child less than two years old.

This CDR3 is CASSPGVVQPQHF. The CDR3 region has the DNA TGTGCCAGCAGTCCAGGGGTTGTTCAGCCCCAGCATTTT. This chain links TRBV7-9 with TRBJ1-5; tentative D call: TRBD1 (6 bases). There are 13 residues in the CDR3. V was pared by 6 bases and J by 6 bases, with 12 bases between. Germline CDR1 is SEHNR and CDR2 is FQNEAQ (reference sequence).